This T cell receptor (beta chain) was sequenced during a study of cytomegalovirus exposure and HLA in healthy donors. Study in general: Of 398 genotyped donors, roughly 81% clustered with self-reported Caucasian donors. Findings and caveats of the study: An analysis done earlier found most TCR beta V segments productive about 87% or about 30% of the time. 150 to 200 TCR beta chains were listed as cytomegalovirus-associated.

A note on this clone: Its matching antigen is unknown.

Whereas donors were nominally healthy upon sampling, unrecorded immune exposures were probable. In the PCR, 60 Vbeta and 13 Jbeta primers were used. The table came from immunoSEQ multiplex PCR; TCRdb's copy has only in-frame clones and leaves some out. The sample records roughly 290,000 clones, about 90% being singletons. The ends were cut back, 5 bases at V and 5 bases at J, with 7 bases in the middle. The CDR3 has 12 residues. Germline V gene data show CDR1 as SEHNR and CDR2 as FQNEAQ (reference sequence). The J gene is TRBJ2-1, the V gene TRBV7-9; D ambiguous. The clonotype originates from a woman aged 18-29 years in good health and CMV-seronegative. The sequencing sample was made of PBMCs. This CDR3 is CASSQLNNEQFF. In DNA, the CDR3 is TGTGCCAGCAGCCAACTTAACAATGAGCAGTTCTTC.